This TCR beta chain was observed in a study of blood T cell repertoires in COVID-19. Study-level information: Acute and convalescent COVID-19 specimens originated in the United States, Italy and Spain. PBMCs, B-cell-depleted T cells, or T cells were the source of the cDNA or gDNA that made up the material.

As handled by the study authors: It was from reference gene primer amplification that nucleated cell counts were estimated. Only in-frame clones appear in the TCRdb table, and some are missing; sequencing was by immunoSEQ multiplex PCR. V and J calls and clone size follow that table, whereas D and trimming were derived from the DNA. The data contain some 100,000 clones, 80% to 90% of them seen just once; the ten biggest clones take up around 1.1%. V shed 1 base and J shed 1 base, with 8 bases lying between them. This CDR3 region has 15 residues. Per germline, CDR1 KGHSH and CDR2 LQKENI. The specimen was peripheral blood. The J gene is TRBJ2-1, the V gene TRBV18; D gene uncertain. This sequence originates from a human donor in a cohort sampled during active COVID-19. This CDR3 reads CASSPRELSYNEQFF. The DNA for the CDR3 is TGTGCCAGCTCACCACGAGAACTATCCTACAATGAGCAGTTCTTC.